This T cell receptor (beta chain) was recovered during a study of blood T cell repertoires in COVID-19. Across the whole study: Sites in the United States, Italy and Spain provided acute and convalescent COVID-19 samples.

In the original analysis: Estimation of nucleated cell counts relied on the amplification of reference gene primers. Repertoires were generated with immunoSEQ multiplex PCR, while TCRdb's copy carries only in-frame clones and drops some. V, J and clone size are those of that table, while D and trimming were read from the DNA. This sample has some 64,000 clones; roughly 70% occur once, and the top ten carry around half. The CDR3 length is 17 residues. J gave up 4 bases and V 4 bases, and 11 bases lay outside the gene matches. The germline CDR1 and CDR2 sequences are SGHVS and FQNEAQ. This clone was observed a single time.

The rearrangement links TRBV7-8 to TRBJ1-5; 9 positions agree with TRBD1. Sequenced material: PBMCs or T cells enriched from blood (not recorded which). This sequence originates from a woman aged 55-70 years who had been exposed to COVID-19. Here the CDR3 reads CASSSLGQGQGNQPQHF. Here the CDR3 DNA reads TGTGCCAGCAGCTCACTAGGACAAGGACAGGGGAATCAGCCCCAGCATTTT.